What follows describes a single TCR beta chain. Its target antigen remains unknown. No much larger clone exists at a distance of one base, and base qualities are not known. From each donor, a single peripheral blood sample of approximately 0.11 L on average was drawn into heparinised tubes. A BD FACSAria II was used to sort naive, central memory, regulatory and stem cell-like memory CD4+ T cells with a panel that included CD45RO, CCR7, CD25, CD127, CD95 and CD27. Every sorted population had a purity above 95%. PBMCs were separated immediately by Lymphoprep density gradient centrifugation and were stained directly, without being cultured. To minimize batch effects, samples were stained and sorted in pairs, one healthy donor with one patient per experiment. The sample comes from a study of beta chain features in type 1 diabetes listed by TCRdb under 2018. Looking at the study overall: Mean age, gender distribution, total cell number and subset yield did not differ between patients and healthy donors. A total of some 110 million sorted cells were examined across all samples, and a strong correlation was observed between cell number per subset and RNA yield. In the study, recently diagnosed type 1 diabetes patients and matched healthy donors were compared on the TCRB repertoires of their sorted circulating CD4+ T cell subsets. Whereas all 30 or so donors provided naive and central memory subsets, regulatory and stem cell-like memory subsets were isolated from just 8 patients and about 8 healthy donors. The research as a whole found: HLA sub-analyses involved small numbers of individuals, so any influence of HLA type on TCRB rearrangement remained unresolved. A moderate but significant shortening of TCRB CDR3 length was observed in type 1 diabetes patients in all four CD4+ subsets. Fewer insertions and more nucleotide deletions at VDJ recombination sites were observed in patients with type 1 diabetes, implying thymic rearrangement abnormalities. Naive, central memory and regulatory TCRB repertoires appeared to be more similar among patients than among healthy donors. PCR might favor shorter templates, but patient and control samples were amplified and corrected together, so any skew would affect both groups equally. Because cDNA was sequenced instead of genomic DNA, highly expressing activated cells could be over-represented, though the groups showed no difference in activation or CD3 levels.

The High Capacity cDNA Reverse Transcription Kit was used to reverse transcribe all of the isolated RNA, meaning that expressed TCRB transcripts were what got sequenced. Deep immunoSEQ sequencing was performed on naive, central memory and regulatory T cell samples, with an average of around 3.5 million total reads per sample. After sorted cells were lysed in RLT buffer, RNA was extracted with DNase-treated RNeasy Micro or Mini kits, with the choice depending on cell number. To prevent cross-contamination, each cell subset was processed individually, whereas patient and healthy donor samples were processed jointly. Using the immunoSEQ multiplex PCR, TCRB sequences were amplified from cDNA into 87-bp fragments spanning the CDR3 region. Sequencing of the amplicons was done on the Illumina HiSeq platform. The published analysis was carried out like this. Synthetic template baselines were used to correct PCR bias computationally, reads within Hamming distance 2 were collapsed together, and singletons that could not be merged were discarded. Reads were aligned to IMGT to assign V, D and J genes, CDR3 length, and insertions or deletions at six rearrangement sites. Within each subset, clonotype counts were normalized to sorted cell number, and only after that were true diversity and Gini coefficients computed with the tcR R package. Repertoire sharing was quantified using the overlap coefficient calculated on TCRB nucleotide sequences. Out-of-frame TCRB sequences from naive cells were analyzed to stand in for the pre-selection repertoire. TCRdb retrieved this table from immuneACCESS and kept in-frame rearrangements only. Not all clones are present; in checked studies, unresolved V genes account for under half, and no reason is known for the remainder. V, J and clone size are taken as reported in that table, and D and trimming were inferred from the DNA itself. A total of roughly 350,000 clones appear in this sample, roughly 11% of them only once. 0.015% to 0.02% of the sample belongs to the ten largest clones.

V loses 3 bases at its end and J loses 4 bases; junction bases beyond the gene matches: 6. Inclusive of the bounding cysteine and phenylalanine, the CDR3 is 15 residues long. The entry retains the CDR3 DNA only, 45 bases that are in frame from base 1. CDR1 SGHTA and CDR2 FQGNSA are derived from the germline V gene. Sequencing used naive CD4+ T cells from blood. What this sample's cell subset or site label stands for: true naive CD4+ T cells. This sequence uses TRBV7-2 and TRBJ2-3; TRBD2 lines up with 8 middle nucleotides. The receptor was isolated from a young woman in good health. The CDR3 loop reads CASSFRRREADTQYF. The DNA sequence is as follows: TGTGCCAGCAGCTTTAGGAGGCGGGAGGCAGATACGCAGTATTTT.